The 7 T cell receptor beta chains listed next were all sequenced from one sample in a study of identical twins. TCRdb reprocessed the 5' RACE reads via MiXCR and lists one record per CDR3 protein. The repertoire has nearly 900,000 distinct CDR3 sequences, over 9% of them found once; the top ten carry roughly 1.5%. The same sample was also studied in work on yellow fever vaccine responses in identical twins.

The sample consisted of PBMCs. The receptors were gathered from a woman between 18 and 29 years old in good health.

The rearrangement uses TRBV29-1 and TRBJ2-2; no reliable D call. The CDR3 contains 13 residues. Germline CDR1 SQVTM, CDR2 ANQGSEA. The ends were cut back, 6 bases at V and 1 base at J, with 9 bases in the middle. The CDR3 here is CSVDTENTGELFF. The CDR3 region has the DNA TGCAGCGTGGATACAGAGAACACCGGGGAGCTGTTTTTT.

This clonotype was detected only a few times. This chain connects TRBV2 to TRBJ2-7; 14 nucleotides agree with TRBD2. Germline V gene data show CDR1 as SNHLY and CDR2 as FYNNEI. V lost 1 base and J lost 9; bases outside the gene matches: 5. The CDR3 has 15 amino acids. The CDR3 nucleotides are TGTGCCAGCAGTGAAGGACTAGCGGGAGGGACCGGGCAGTACTTC. Its translation is CASSEGLAGGTGQYF.

The table lists this clonotype with a few counts. The chain is built from TRBV20-1 and TRBJ1-4, with TRBD1 matching over 7 bases. Germline values: CDR1 DFQATT, CDR2 SNEGSKA (reference sequence). CDR3 length: 13 residues. V lost 4 bases and J lost 7; bases outside the gene matches: 6. CDR3 coding DNA: TGCAGTGCTAAGGGACCAGGGGGTGAAAAACTGTTTTTT. Its protein product is CSAKGPGGEKLFF.

This clonotype was observed a handful of times. The chain recombines TRBV7-2 with TRBJ2-2; TRBD1 aligns across 7 bases. Germline values: CDR1 SGHTA, CDR2 FQGNSA. CDR3 length: 14 residues. J gave up 9 bases and V 7 bases, and 11 bases lay outside the gene matches. CDR3 bases: TGTGCCAGCAACCCTAGCACAGGGGACCGGGAGCTGTTTTTT. It specifies CASNPSTGDRELFF. The variable domain in full, with the rest retrieved from reference TRBV7-2 and TRBJ2-2, is GAGVSQSPSNKVTEKGKDVELRCDPISGHTALYWYRQSLGQGLEFLIYFQGNSAPDKSGLPSDRFSAERTGGSVSTLTIQRTQQEDSAVYLCASNPSTGDRELFFGEGSRLTVL.

The rearrangement links TRBV6-1 to TRBJ1-5, with D possibly being TRBD1 (6 bases). Trimming took 6 bases from V and 6 from J, leaving 12 bases between them. The CDR3 contains 13 residues. CDR1 is MNHNS and CDR2 is SASEGT in the germline V gene. The CDR3 DNA follows: TGTGCCAGCAGGACCGGAGGGGGTCAGCCCCAGCATTTT. Protein product: CASRTGGGQPQHF.

The chain carries TRBV7-9 and TRBJ2-5; possible D gene TRBD1, 5 bases. CDR1 and CDR2 from the germline V gene are SEHNR and FQNEAQ (reference sequence). The CDR3 length is 14 residues. The ends were cut back, 3 bases at V and 5 bases at J, with 13 bases in the middle. The CDR3 DNA sequence: TGTGCCAGCAGCTTGTGGGGCTCGGGCGAGACCCAGTACTTC. Residues: CASSLWGSGETQYF.

The table lists this clonotype with a few counts. J is TRBJ2-5 and V is TRBV20-1; TRBD2 agrees at 12 bases. Unmatched junction bases numbered 3, after V lost 6 bases and J lost 1 base. Germline CDR1 DFQATT, CDR2 SNEGSKA (reference sequence). The CDR3 is 14 amino acids. In DNA form, the CDR3 reads TGCAGTGCCGGACTAGCGGGGAGCCAAGAGACCCAGTACTTC. The encoded protein is CSAGLAGSQETQYF.